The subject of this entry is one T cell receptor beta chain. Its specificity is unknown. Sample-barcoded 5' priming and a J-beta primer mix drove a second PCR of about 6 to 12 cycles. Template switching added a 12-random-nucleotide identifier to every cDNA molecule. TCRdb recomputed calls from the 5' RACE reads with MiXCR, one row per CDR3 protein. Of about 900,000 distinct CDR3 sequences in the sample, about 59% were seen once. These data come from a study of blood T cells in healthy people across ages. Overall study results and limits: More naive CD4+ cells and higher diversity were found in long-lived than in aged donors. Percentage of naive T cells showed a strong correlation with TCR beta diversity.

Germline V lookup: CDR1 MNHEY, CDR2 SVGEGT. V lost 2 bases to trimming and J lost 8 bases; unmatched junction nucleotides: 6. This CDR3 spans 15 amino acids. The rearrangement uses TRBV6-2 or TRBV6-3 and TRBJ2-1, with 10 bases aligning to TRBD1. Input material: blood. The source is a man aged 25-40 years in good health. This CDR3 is CASSYPDRGMDEQFF. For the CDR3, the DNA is TGTGCCAGCAGTTACCCGGACAGGGGGATGGATGAGCAGTTCTTC.